Listed here are 18 T cell receptor beta chains from one sample, sequenced in a study of breast tumors, draining lymph nodes, adjacent tissues. Samples came from axillary lymph nodes draining the breast cancer. MiXCR was run by TCRdb on the multiplex PCR reads, yielding one entry per CDR3 protein. The data contain approximately 300,000 distinct CDR3 sequences, roughly 30% of them singletons. Source material: axillary lymph node tissue. The receptors stem from a female donor with breast cancer. Some clones in this sample may be carry-over from other donors' samples.

As for this clonotype: Since a much larger clone is just one base distant, this may be a read error. The chain carries TRBV14 and TRBJ2-1; 10 nucleotides agree with TRBD2. The CDR3 contains 16 residues. Per germline, CDR1 SGHDN and CDR2 FVKESK. Trimming removed 4 bases from V and 3 bases from J; junction bases left unmatched: 6. The CDR3 region has the DNA TGTGCCAGCAGCCGGTTGGCTAGCGGGGGCTACAATGAGCAGTTCTTC. Translated, it gives CASSRLASGGYNEQFF.

Points on this clonotype: This may stem from a read error, because a much larger clone lies one nucleotide away. The chain couples TRBV20-1 to TRBJ2-6; TRBD1 might be the D (6 bases). Germline lookup yields CDR1 DFQATT and CDR2 SNEGSKA (reference sequence). The CDR3 loop spans 16 amino acids. This CDR3 is CSPGHPLPSAANVLTF. The CDR3 nucleotides are TGCAGCCCGGGACACCCCCTCCCATCTGCGGCCAACGTCCTGACTTTC.

On this clonotype: The missing conserved phenylalanine or tryptophan at the end of this CDR3 makes a read error likely. The chain has TRBV5-1 and TRBJ2-5; no reliable D call. The CDR3 extends over 13 amino acids. V lost 7 bases and J lost 3, with 13 bases in between. The germline CDR1 and CDR2 sequences are SGHRS and YFSETQ. The CDR3, as DNA: TGCGCCAGCCAAAAGGAAGTTGAAGAGACCCAGTACCTC. This codes for CASQKEVEETQYL.

In this sample, this clonotype turned up many times. This chain connects TRBV6-5 to TRBJ2-7; D may match TRBD1 or TRBD2 (5 bases each). CDR3 length: 16 amino acids. Per the germline V gene, CDR1 is MNHEY and CDR2 is SVGAGI. Trimming shortened V by 7 bases and J by 4 bases, and 23 bases separated the two germline ends. The CDR3 protein is CASTRGVQHVSYEQYF. The CDR3 DNA reads TGTGCCAGCACCCGAGGGGTGCAGCACGTCTCTTACGAGCAGTACTTC.

Remarks on this clonotype: A read error may account for a junction end that differs from germline. The chain combines TRBV2 with TRBJ2-5, with D perhaps matching TRBD2 (7 bases). Per germline, CDR1 SNHLY and CDR2 FYNNEI. This CDR3 is 11 amino acids long. CDR3 amino acids: CAFRGSGAGVF. The CDR3, as DNA: TGTGCCTTTAGGGGGTCGGGGGCGGGGGTCTTC.

In its sample, this clonotype was seen a few times. This may come from a read error, since a much larger clone is one base off. J is TRBJ2-3 and V is TRBV20-1; TRBD2 matches at 9 bases. Germline V gene sequence: CDR1 DFQATT, CDR2 SNEGSKA (reference sequence). The CDR3 is made up of 14 amino acids. J was trimmed by 14 bases and V by 0 bases; bases with no gene match: 12. The CDR3 spells CSARDSASGTLRYF. As DNA, the CDR3 is TGCAGTGCTAGAGATTCGGCTAGCGGGACCCTCCGGTATTTT.

This clonotype was detected ten times or more. The chain combines TRBV20-1 with TRBJ2-7, with TRBD2 identical over 10 bases. The junction had 13 bases not matched to a gene; V was cut back by 6 bases and J by 5 bases. Germline V gene data show CDR1 as DFQATT and CDR2 as SNEGSKA (reference sequence). This CDR3 is 15 amino acids long. CDR3: CSAAAGASGSHEQYF. CDR3 coding DNA: TGCAGTGCCGCCGCGGGGGCTAGCGGGAGCCACGAGCAGTACTTC.

This clonotype was counted once. This may come from a read error, since a much larger clone is one base off. This chain connects TRBV5-4 to TRBJ2-2; maybe TRBD1 (7 bases). In germline, CDR1 is SGHNT, CDR2 YYREEE (reference sequence). This CDR3 is 17 amino acids long. CDR3 coding DNA: TGTGCCAGCAGCTCAGGGGGAGTCAGCACGAACACCGGGGGGCTGTTTTTT. Translating gives CASSSGGVSTNTGGLFF.

The rearrangement joins TRBV29-1 to TRBJ1-5; 8 bases line up with TRBD1. Germline V gene data show CDR1 as SQVTM and CDR2 as ANQGSEA. The CDR3 spans 12 residues. J was trimmed by 13 bases and V by 4 bases; bases with no gene match: 9. The CDR3 DNA is TGCAGCGTTGCGACAGGGGCCCTTGGACAGCATTTT. It codes for CSVATGALGQHF.

This clonotype was detected many times. The chain uses TRBV12-3 or TRBV12-4 and TRBJ1-2; TRBD1 matches at 7 bases. Trimming removed 4 bases from V and 7 bases from J; junction bases left unmatched: 15. The CDR3 extends over 16 amino acids. The CDR3 sequence: CASSSPALQGFAGYTF. The CDR3 DNA sequence: TGTGCCAGCAGTTCCCCCGCGTTACAGGGGTTTGCTGGCTACACCTTC.

This clonotype was seen many times. The chain links TRBV12-3 or TRBV12-4 to TRBJ2-3; tentative D call: TRBD2 (5 bases). This CDR3 has 14 residues. V gave up 2 bases and J gave up 2 bases, with 8 bases separating them. The CDR3 nucleotides are TGTGCCAGCAGTTTACGGGAACTCACAGATACGCAGTATTTT. As protein: CASSLRELTDTQYF.

In regard to this clonotype: A single base separates this from a much larger clone, so it may be a read error. This rearrangement joins TRBV11-2 to TRBJ2-7; D call uncertain. Germline CDR1 is SGHAT and CDR2 is FQNNGV. This CDR3 region has 14 residues. Written as DNA, the CDR3 is TGTGCCAGCAGCCCCGGTAGTCGCGTCTCCGAGCGGTACTTC. As protein: CASSPGSRVSERYF.

This clonotype was counted ten times or more. This chain links TRBV20-1 with TRBJ2-1; D is ambiguous. CDR1 DFQATT and CDR2 SNEGSKA come from the germline V gene (reference sequence). V lost 3 bases, J lost 2 bases, and 2 bases lay in between. The CDR3 is made up of 11 amino acids. CDR3 sequence reads: CSASPYNEQFF. The DNA of the CDR3 is TGCAGTGCTAGTCCCTACAATGAGCAGTTCTTC.

This clonotype was observed at least ten times. The chain has TRBV30 and TRBJ2-7; unclear D gene. V lost 0 bases to trimming and J lost 1 base, with 4 bases between them. The CDR3 is made up of 12 amino acids. The germline gives CDR1 GTSNPN, CDR2 SVGIG (reference sequence). The CDR3 protein is CAWSVSSYEQYF. Here the CDR3 DNA reads TGTGCCTGGAGTGTATCGTCCTACGAGCAGTACTTC.

The J gene is TRBJ1-4, the V gene TRBV5-6; tentative D call: TRBD1 (5 bases). CDR3 length equals 16 residues. Germline V gene data show CDR1 as SGHDT and CDR2 as YYEEEE. V was clipped by 7 bases and J by 8 bases, with 24 bases between them. DNA for the CDR3: TGTGCCAGCGGCACCGAGAGGGGTCCCCTTTACGAAAAACTGTTTTTT. Amino acids: CASGTERGPLYEKLFF.

This clonotype was observed many times. This chain connects TRBV19 to TRBJ1-2; TRBD1 is a possible D gene (5 bases). The ends were cut back, 5 bases at V and 6 bases at J, with 16 bases in the middle. Germline lookup yields CDR1 LNHDA and CDR2 SQIVND (reference sequence). CDR3 length equals 14 residues. The CDR3 loop is CASSLLGTYNGYTF. The CDR3 nucleotides read TGTGCCAGTAGTCTACTCGGGACGTATAATGGCTACACCTTC.

The rearrangement uses TRBV30 and TRBJ1-4, with D unclear. CDR3 size: 16 residues. With 2 bases removed from V and 8 bases from J, the gap between germline ends came to 21 bases. Germline CDR1 and CDR2: GTSNPN and SVGIG (reference sequence). Here the CDR3 DNA reads TGTGCCTGGAGTCCTGCCCAAGGATGGACGGAAGAAAAACTGTTTTTT. Translating gives CAWSPAQGWTEEKLFF.

This clonotype was observed at least ten times. V and J are TRBV12-3 or TRBV12-4 and TRBJ1-2; TRBD1 aligns across 9 bases. J gave up 1 base and V 5 bases, and 8 bases lay outside the gene matches. This CDR3 is built from 16 residues. The CDR3 spells CASSQDRGTYNYGYTF. CDR3 DNA sequence: TGTGCCAGCAGTCAGGACAGGGGAACATATAACTATGGCTACACCTTC.